This T cell receptor (beta chain) is from a study of blood T cell repertoires in COVID-19. Across the whole study: Specimens from acute and convalescent COVID-19 originated in the United States, Italy and Spain. Sample material is recorded as cDNA or gDNA derived from T cells, B-cell-depleted T cells, or PBMCs.

Assay: immunoSEQ multiplex PCR; the TCRdb copy retains only in-frame clones and omits some. The sample has 300,000 or so clones; about 90% are singletons. The CDR3 is 14 residues long. Trimming removed 2 bases from V and 5 bases from J, with 12 bases in between. Per germline, CDR1 SGHTA and CDR2 FQGTGA. In Seattle, patients joined the study during active infection and were tracked longitudinally. Sequencing was carried out using peripheral blood. This rearrangement joins TRBV7-3 to TRBJ1-2; D is unclear. The sequence was collected from a woman younger than 45 with COVID-19, enrolled during active disease. The CDR3 is CASSLVERGYGYTF. CDR3 DNA: TGTGCCAGCAGCTTAGTGGAGCGGGGATATGGCTACACCTTC.